The 20 T cell receptor beta chains in this list originate from one sample, sequenced in a study of CD8 T cells in ankylosing spondylitis. TCRdb called the 5' RACE reads again in MiXCR, with one record for every CDR3 protein. Among approximately 300,000 distinct CDR3 sequences listed, about 20% were seen once. Specimen: blood, either unsorted or a sorted T cell fraction (not recorded which). These receptors were collected from a male donor with ankylosing spondylitis or in good health (not recorded which).

This sequence joins TRBV28 and TRBJ2-6, with D possibly TRBD2 on 5 matching bases. Trimming removed 8 bases from V and 0 bases from J, with 11 bases in between. This CDR3 spans 15 amino acids. Germline V gives CDR1 MDHEN, CDR2 SYDVKM. The CDR3 region is CASRGSYSGANVLTF. The CDR3 nucleotides read TGTGCCAGCCGTGGGAGCTACTCTGGGGCCAACGTCCTGACTTTC.

The chain links TRBV11-2 to TRBJ2-5; D is possibly TRBD1 or TRBD2 (6 bases each). The CDR3 consists of 16 residues. Trimming stripped 5 bases from V and 0 bases from J, with 16 bases between. Germline CDR1 is SGHAT and CDR2 is FQNNGV. The CDR3 region is CASSGDQGRYQETQYF. CDR3 bases: TGTGCCAGCAGCGGAGACCAGGGGAGGTACCAAGAGACCCAGTACTTC.

This chain connects TRBV7-8 to TRBJ2-7; 11 positions match TRBD1. With 6 bases clipped from V and 5 bases from J, the junction kept 6 bases outside the gene matches. The CDR3 runs 14 residues. Germline V gene sequence: CDR1 SGHVS, CDR2 FQNEAQ. CDR3 residues: CASSGTGGGDEQYV. Written as DNA, the CDR3 is TGTGCCAGCAGTGGGACAGGGGGGGGCGACGAGCAGTACGTC.

This clonotype was detected a few times. This rearrangement joins TRBV10-3 to TRBJ2-5; 10 bases line up with TRBD2. V was clipped by 3 bases and J by 5 bases; unmatched bases: 3. The germline CDR1 and CDR2 sequences are ENHRY and SYGVKD. This CDR3 is built from 14 residues. The CDR3 DNA is TGTGCCATCAGTGAAGCGGGGGGGTCGGAGACCCAGTACTTC. Encoded protein: CAISEAGGSETQYF.

The V call is TRBV4-1, the J call TRBJ2-7; 8 bases are a match to TRBD1. Trimming took 0 bases from V and 2 from J; bases not matched to a gene: 3. The CDR3 is 15 residues long. Germline-derived CDR1 and CDR2 are MGHRA and YSYEKL. CDR3 loop: CASSQEDRGAYEQYV. The CDR3 nucleotides read TGCGCCAGCAGCCAAGAAGACAGGGGTGCCTACGAGCAGTACGTC.

This clonotype was seen only a few times. The V gene is TRBV6-6, the J gene TRBJ2-7; D is possibly TRBD1 (6 bases). The CDR3 is made up of 12 amino acids. Germline assignment: CDR1 MNHNY and CDR2 SVGAGI (reference sequence). Trimming took 11 bases from V and 2 from J, leaving 13 bases between them. The CDR3 sequence: CAPATGPYEQYV. The CDR3 nucleotides are TGTGCCCCGGCTACAGGGCCCTACGAGCAGTACGTC.

This clonotype showed up just a few times. The chain links TRBV4-2 to TRBJ2-1; D is uncertain. Per germline, CDR1 LGHNA and CDR2 YNFKEQ. The CDR3 is 14 amino acids. V was cut by 1 base and J by 4 bases, with 8 bases left in between. This chain's CDR3 is CASSQGQKYNEQFF. DNA for the CDR3: TGTGCCAGCAGCCAAGGGCAGAAATACAATGAGCAGTTCTTC.

The V gene is TRBV5-6, the J gene TRBJ2-7; D gene ambiguous. V was cut by 5 bases and J by 0 bases, with 12 bases left in between. CDR1 SGHDT and CDR2 YYEEEE come from the germline V gene. This CDR3 comprises 14 residues. The CDR3: CASSRVPSSYEQYV. CDR3 nucleotide sequence: TGTGCCAGCAGTCGGGTTCCAAGCTCCTACGAGCAGTACGTC.

The rearrangement joins TRBV5-1 to TRBJ2-3; D is possibly TRBD1 or TRBD2 (6 bases each). The germline CDR1 and CDR2 sequences are SGHRS and YFSETQ. With 2 bases removed from V and 3 bases from J, the gap between germline ends came to 16 bases. The CDR3 consists of 16 residues. CDR3: CASSLNAPGATDTQYF. The CDR3 nucleotides read TGCGCCAGCAGCTTAAACGCACCGGGGGCGACAGATACGCAGTATTTT.

The CDR3 spells CASSPDRVSYNEQFF. CDR3 in DNA: TGTGCCAGCTCACCTGACAGGGTGTCCTACAATGAGCAGTTCTTC. The chain recombines TRBV18 with TRBJ2-1, with TRBD1 identical over 7 bases. V lost 3 bases to trimming and J lost 1 base; unmatched junction nucleotides: 3. The germline V gene has CDR1 KGHSH and CDR2 LQKENI. The CDR3 runs to 15 residues. Variable domain in full (rest from reference TRBV18 and TRBJ2-1): NAGVMQNPRHLVRRRGQEARLRCSPMKGHSHVYWYRQLPEEGLKFMVYLQKENIIDESGMPKERFSAEFPKEGPSILRIQQVVRGDSAAYFCASSPDRVSYNEQFFGPGTRLTVL.

The V call is TRBV12-3 or TRBV12-4, the J call TRBJ1-5; tentatively, D is TRBD1 (5 bases). Trimming took off 10 bases at V and 3 bases at J, with 19 bases between the two ends. This CDR3 has 15 amino acids. CDR3 in amino acids: CATASGGSLNQPQHF. Here the CDR3 DNA reads TGTGCCACCGCATCGGGGGGATCCCTCAATCAGCCCCAGCATTTT.

The chain couples TRBV12-3 or TRBV12-4 to TRBJ2-1; D is undetermined. This CDR3 contains 13 residues. Trimming shortened V by 4 bases and J by 8 bases, and 12 bases separated the two germline ends. The CDR3 DNA is TGTGCCAGCAGTTCTTCTGCCCGAGATGAGCAGTTCTTC. Amino acids: CASSSSARDEQFF.

This clonotype was observed a few times. The rearrangement joins TRBV24-1 to TRBJ2-3; D remains unclear. Per the germline V gene, CDR1 is KGHDR and CDR2 is SFDVKD. The length of the CDR3 is 13 residues. V lost 8 bases and J lost 0, with 8 bases in between. Written as DNA, the CDR3 is TGTGCCACCATCTTTAGCAGCACAGATACGCAGTATTTT. Amino acid sequence: CATIFSSTDTQYF.

The CDR3 protein is CASSQDGLETQYF. In DNA form, the CDR3 reads TGTGCCAGCAGCCAAGATGGCTTGGAGACCCAGTACTTC. This rearrangement joins TRBV4-2 to TRBJ2-5; D not resolved. There are 13 residues in the CDR3. Deletions cut 0 bases from V and 5 bases from J, with 7 bases between. Germline V lookup: CDR1 LGHNA, CDR2 YNFKEQ.

The V and J genes are TRBV15 and TRBJ2-2; D ambiguous. The CDR3 runs 14 residues. Germline CDR1 is LNHNV and CDR2 is YYDKDF (reference sequence). Deletions cut 3 bases from V and 7 bases from J, with 12 bases between. For the CDR3, the DNA is TGTGCCACCAGCAGTATCCATAGGGACGGGGAGCTGTTTTTT. This gives the protein CATSSIHRDGELFF.

This clonotype has only a few counts. The chain recombines TRBV5-1 with TRBJ2-5; TRBD1 agrees at 7 bases. The V gene end was trimmed by 5 bases and the J gene end by 1 base; junction bases not matched to a gene: 11. In germline, CDR1 is SGHRS, CDR2 YFSETQ. This CDR3 contains 16 residues. In DNA, the CDR3 is TGCGCCAGCAGGATCTTTACGGGGACAGCCCAAGAGACCCAGTACTTC. Translating gives CASRIFTGTAQETQYF.

This clonotype was seen more than once but under ten times. The J gene is TRBJ2-1, the V gene TRBV5-1, with a possible D match to TRBD1 (6 bases). Germline V gene sequence: CDR1 SGHRS, CDR2 YFSETQ. V gave up 0 bases and J gave up 5 bases, with 12 bases separating them. This CDR3 is 15 amino acids long. CDR3 sequence (DNA): TGCGCCAGCAGCTTGGCTGGGACATTGGACAATGAGCAGTTCTTC. Its protein product is CASSLAGTLDNEQFF.

This sequence joins TRBV6-1 and TRBJ1-2; tentative D call: TRBD1 (6 bases). V was cut by 2 bases and J by 7 bases, with 14 bases left in between. This CDR3 spans 14 amino acids. The germline CDR1 and CDR2 sequences are MNHNS and SASEGT. CDR3 loop: CASSERAGGGGYTF. The DNA of the CDR3 is TGTGCCAGCAGTGAAAGGGCCGGGGGCGGTGGCTACACCTTC.

Only a few counts were recorded for this clonotype. The rearrangement uses TRBV12-3 or TRBV12-4 and TRBJ2-1; 9 bases match TRBD1. The CDR3 has 16 residues. J was trimmed by 6 bases and V by 0 bases; bases with no gene match: 6. The CDR3 is CASSLAGDRVGNEQFF. DNA for the CDR3: TGTGCCAGCAGTTTAGCGGGGGACAGGGTCGGCAATGAGCAGTTCTTC.

The rearrangement uses TRBV28 and TRBJ2-2; TRBD2 agrees at 9 bases. The CDR3 has 18 amino acids. The V gene's germline CDR1 is MDHEN and CDR2 SYDVKM. V lost 7 bases, J lost 1 base, and 13 bases stayed unmatched. CDR3 residues: CASNPVLVAGENTGELFF. DNA of the CDR3: TGTGCCAGCAACCCCGTTCTCGTAGCGGGAGAGAACACCGGGGAGCTGTTTTTT.